The 27 T cell receptor beta chains listed next were all sequenced from one sample in a study of shared T cell receptors in the human thymus. Generated by immunoSEQ multiplex PCR, the TCRdb table keeps only in-frame clones and is missing some. The table lists some 700,000 clones, 88% of them singletons. This sample was also put to use in a study of human thymus T cells.

The sequencing sample was made of thymocytes. These receptors came from a boy under two years old with a congenital heart defect.

The CDR3 sequence: CASSTSRASAGETQYF. In DNA form, the CDR3 reads TGTGCCAGTAGTACCAGCCGGGCCTCGGCGGGAGAGACCCAGTACTTC. The chain carries TRBV19 and TRBJ2-5, with D tentatively TRBD2 (5 bases). Trimming removed 4 bases from V and 4 bases from J, with 19 bases in between. Germline lookup yields CDR1 LNHDA and CDR2 SQIVND (reference sequence). The CDR3 covers 16 residues.

The chain joins TRBV19 to TRBJ2-5; 11 bases agree with TRBD2. Losses at the gene ends were 2 bases for V and 3 bases for J; bases not matched to a gene: 8. CDR3 size: 17 residues. In germline, CDR1 is LNHDA, CDR2 SQIVND (reference sequence). CDR3 nucleotides: TGTGCCAGTAGTATACGTCCACTAGCGGGAGAGGAAGAGACCCAGTACTTC. This codes for CASSIRPLAGEEETQYF. Combining the CDR3 with reference TRBV19 and TRBJ2-5 gives the whole variable domain DGGITQSPKYLFRKEGQNVTLSCEQNLNHDAMYWYRQDPGQGLRLIYYSQIVNDFQKGDIAEGYSVSREKKESFPLTVTSAQKNPTAFYLCASSIRPLAGEEETQYFGPGTRLLVL.

CDR3 protein: CASSPPPEFNYGYTF. In DNA, the CDR3 is TGTGCCAGCAGCCCTCCCCCGGAGTTTAACTATGGCTACACCTTC. The chain joins TRBV7-9 to TRBJ1-2, with D uncertain. Germline assignment: CDR1 SEHNR and CDR2 FQNEAQ (reference sequence). Deletions cut 5 bases from V and 1 base from J, with 14 bases between. The CDR3 spans 15 residues.

The chain employs TRBV2 and TRBJ1-5; TRBD1 aligns across 7 bases. The CDR3 has 19 residues. Per the germline V gene, CDR1 is SNHLY and CDR2 is FYNNEI. With 4 bases clipped from V and 0 bases from J, the junction kept 15 bases outside the gene matches. The CDR3 protein is CASSVNPGQVRYSNQPQHF. CDR3 in DNA: TGTGCCAGCAGTGTCAACCCTGGACAGGTTCGTTATAGCAATCAGCCCCAGCATTTT. The variable domain in full, with the rest retrieved from reference TRBV2 and TRBJ1-5, is EPEVTQTPSHQVTQMGQEVILRCVPISNHLYFYWYRQILGQKVEFLVSFYNNEISEKSEIFDDQFSVERPDGSNFTLKIRSTKLEDSAMYFCASSVNPGQVRYSNQPQHFGDGTRLSIL.

The chain carries TRBV27 and TRBJ1-2; 9 bases align to TRBD1. CDR1 MNHEY and CDR2 SMNVEV come from the germline V gene (reference sequence). CDR3 length: 16 residues. J was trimmed by 6 bases and V by 8 bases; bases with no gene match: 16. This chain's CDR3 is CASAQPGTGTVHGYTF. The CDR3 DNA is TGTGCCAGCGCCCAACCCGGGACAGGGACTGTACATGGCTACACCTTC.

The chain is built from TRBV4-3 and TRBJ2-1, with D possibly matching TRBD2 (7 bases). The CDR3 sequence is 15 residues long. Looked up from germline, CDR1 is LGHNA and CDR2 is YSLEER. Trimming took 4 bases from V and 9 from J, leaving 19 bases between them. For the CDR3, the DNA is TGCGCCAGCAGCCGGGGGGCGGGAGAGGAGGGTGAGCAGTTCTTC. This codes for CASSRGAGEEGEQFF.

J is TRBJ1-1 and V is TRBV11-2; TRBD1 agrees at 7 bases. V lost 5 bases, J lost 2 bases, and 5 bases stayed unmatched. The CDR3 has 14 amino acids. The germline CDR1 and CDR2 sequences are SGHAT and FQNNGV. CDR3 residues: CASSPRTGNTEAFF. In DNA form, the CDR3 reads TGTGCCAGCAGCCCCCGGACAGGTAACACTGAAGCTTTCTTT.

This chain uses TRBV5-1 with TRBJ2-2, with a possible D match to TRBD1 (5 bases). This CDR3 has 13 residues. From germline, CDR1 is SGHRS and CDR2 YFSETQ. The V end was cut by 3 bases, the J end by 3 bases, with 6 bases between. This CDR3 is CASSWGDTGELFF. The CDR3 DNA reads as TGCGCCAGCAGCTGGGGCGACACCGGGGAGCTGTTTTTT.

The J gene is TRBJ1-2, the V gene TRBV7-2; 9 bases map to TRBD1. CDR1 is SGHTA and CDR2 is FQGNSA in the germline V gene. The junction had 2 bases not matched to a gene; V was cut back by 1 base and J by 2 bases. The CDR3 consists of 15 residues. CDR3: CASSLGQGENYGYTF. CDR3 bases: TGTGCCAGCAGCTTAGGACAGGGGGAGAACTATGGCTACACCTTC.

V usage is TRBV7-2 and J usage is TRBJ2-7; TRBD2 aligns across 8 bases. The CDR3 is 18 amino acids. The V gene end was trimmed by 4 bases and the J gene end by 0 bases; junction bases not matched to a gene: 14. The germline gives CDR1 SGHTA, CDR2 FQGNSA. The CDR3 coding sequence is TGTGCCAGCAGCTCATACTGGACTAGCCCCTCGAGCTCCTACGAGCAGTACTTC. This sequence encodes CASSSYWTSPSSSYEQYF.

In nucleotides, the CDR3 is TGTGCCACCAGCAGAGATCAGGGGACAGACCCCACAGATACGCAGTATTTT. Protein sequence: CATSRDQGTDPTDTQYF. This chain connects TRBV15 to TRBJ2-3; TRBD1 matches at 7 bases. Germline V lookup: CDR1 LNHNV, CDR2 YYDKDF (reference sequence). The CDR3 totals 17 residues. Trimming at V came to 0 bases and at J to 2 bases, leaving 8 bases not matched to a gene.

The CDR3 sequence is CASSPIRELAVGSYNEQFF. The CDR3 coding sequence is TGTGCCAGCAGCCCCATAAGAGAACTAGCGGTTGGCTCCTACAATGAGCAGTTCTTC. The chain couples TRBV14 to TRBJ2-1; 8 nucleotides line up with TRBD2. The length of the CDR3 is 19 residues. Germline V lookup: CDR1 SGHDN, CDR2 FVKESK. V dropped 4 bases and J dropped 0; count of bases not matched to a gene: 14.

The genes are TRBV28 and TRBJ2-1; 8 bases match TRBD1. Per the germline V gene, CDR1 is MDHEN and CDR2 is SYDVKM. Trimming took 6 bases from V and 7 from J; bases not matched to a gene: 11. The CDR3 covers 15 residues. The CDR3 bases are TGTGCCAGCAGGCCAGTAGGACAGGGATTGAATGAGCAGTTCTTC. This encodes CASRPVGQGLNEQFF.

This clone has only a few counts. The CDR3 loop reads CASSTTPYEQYF. The CDR3 region has the DNA TGTGCCAGCAGTACGACACCCTACGAGCAGTACTTC. V gene TRBV28 combines with J gene TRBJ2-7; D ambiguous. Germline lookup yields CDR1 MDHEN and CDR2 SYDVKM. The CDR3 covers 12 residues. Trimming took 5 bases from V and 2 from J, leaving 7 bases between them.

V is TRBV10-3 and J is TRBJ1-5; D is uncertain. The CDR3 is 16 residues long. Germline V lookup: CDR1 ENHRY, CDR2 SYGVKD. Trimming took 0 bases from V and 0 from J, leaving 9 bases between them. The CDR3, as DNA: TGTGCCATCAGTGAGTCGAAACTAAATAGCAATCAGCCCCAGCATTTT. It specifies CAISESKLNSNQPQHF.

The V and J genes are TRBV6-1 and TRBJ1-2, with TRBD1 as a possible D gene (5 bases). Germline CDR1 MNHNS, CDR2 SASEGT. This CDR3 region has 11 residues. V was clipped by 8 bases and J by 3 bases, with 7 bases between them. The CDR3 is CASGADYGYTF. DNA of the CDR3: TGTGCCAGCGGGGCTGACTATGGCTACACCTTC.

The chain employs TRBV5-5 and TRBJ2-3, with a possible D match to TRBD2 (5 bases). The CDR3 covers 14 residues. V was cut by 4 bases and J by 5 bases, with 14 bases left in between. Looked up from germline, CDR1 is SGHKS and CDR2 is YYEKEE (reference sequence). CDR3 loop: CASSLLQRGDTQYF. In nucleotides, the CDR3 is TGTGCCAGCAGCCTCCTCCAACGGGGAGATACGCAGTATTTT.

Only one count was recorded for this clone. V usage is TRBV27 and J usage is TRBJ1-4; possible D gene TRBD1, 5 bases. This CDR3 is 13 amino acids long. V was pared by 8 bases and J by 5 bases, with 12 bases between. CDR1 and CDR2 (germline): MNHEY, SMNVEV (reference sequence). The CDR3 DNA reads as TGTGCCAGCGCGCGGGGCCGAAATGAAAAACTGTTTTTT. It specifies CASARGRNEKLFF.

This chain connects TRBV29-1 to TRBJ2-1, with TRBD1 matching 7 bases. The CDR3 loop spans 16 amino acids. CDR1 is SQVTM, CDR2 ANQGSEA, per germline. J was trimmed by 2 bases and V by 7 bases; bases with no gene match: 14. The CDR3 DNA is TGCAGCGGCCTTTCCCTGACAGGGACAACCTACAATGAGCAGTTCTTC. It codes for CSGLSLTGTTYNEQFF.

V usage is TRBV7-9 and J usage is TRBJ2-7, with 12 bases matching TRBD1. In germline, CDR1 is SEHNR, CDR2 FQNEAQ (reference sequence). The CDR3 covers 16 residues. V lost 0 bases, J lost 7 bases, and 7 bases stayed unmatched. The CDR3 nucleotides are TGTGCCAGCAGCTTAGCCCCGGGACAGGGGGCCGAAGAGCAGTACTTC. This codes for CASSLAPGQGAEEQYF.

This rearrangement joins TRBV5-1 to TRBJ1-2; perhaps TRBD1 as D (6 bases). This CDR3 region has 16 residues. Germline-derived CDR1 and CDR2 are SGHRS and YFSETQ. The V and J ends lost 4 bases and 3 bases respectively, with 19 bases between them. CDR3: CASSRDTGWGDYGYTF. For the CDR3, the DNA is TGCGCCAGCAGCCGCGATACAGGGTGGGGTGACTATGGCTACACCTTC. Filled out from reference TRBV5-1 and TRBJ1-2, the complete variable domain reads KAGVTQTPRYLIKTRGQQVTLSCSPISGHRSVSWYQQTPGQGLQFLFEYFSETQRNKGNFPGRFSGRQFSNSRSEMNVSTLELGDSALYLCASSRDTGWGDYGYTFGSGTRLTVV.

The table lists this clone with a count of one. V is TRBV27 and J is TRBJ2-3; 14 positions match TRBD2. J was trimmed by 5 bases and V by 3 bases; bases with no gene match: 4. This CDR3 has 16 amino acids. Germline lookup yields CDR1 MNHEY and CDR2 SMNVEV (reference sequence). CDR3 bases: TGTGCCAGCAGTTTGGGACTAGCGGGAGCGGAAGATACGCAGTATTTT. Its protein is CASSLGLAGAEDTQYF.

This sequence joins TRBV4-3 and TRBJ2-1; 9 nucleotides line up with TRBD2. In germline, CDR1 is LGHNA, CDR2 YSLEER. This CDR3 spans 20 amino acids. V lost 4 bases to trimming and J lost 4 bases; unmatched junction nucleotides: 20. In DNA form, the CDR3 reads TGCGCCAGCAGCCCCCCTTTTAGCGGCGGGAGGGCCCGGGGGTACAATGAGCAGTTCTTC. Translation: CASSPPFSGGRARGYNEQFF.

The genes are TRBV6-1 and TRBJ2-5; 13 nucleotides align to TRBD2. CDR1 is MNHNS, CDR2 SASEGT, per germline. V shed 3 bases and J 5 bases; nucleotides not matched to a gene: 9. The CDR3 extends over 17 amino acids. CDR3 DNA sequence: TGTGCCAGCAGTGACCCTACTAGCGGGAGGGCCCAGGAGACCCAGTACTTC. This translates into CASSDPTSGRAQETQYF.

This chain joins TRBV12-5 and TRBJ2-3, with 8 bases identical to TRBD1. The CDR3 runs to 15 residues. Germline CDR1 LGHNT, CDR2 FRNRAP. The junction had 8 bases not matched to a gene; V was cut back by 1 base and J by 8 bases. The CDR3 spells CASGLAWGQVPTQYF. In nucleotides, the CDR3 is TGTGCTAGTGGTTTGGCCTGGGGACAGGTCCCTACGCAGTATTTT.

The sample holds one count of this clone. This rearrangement joins TRBV6-1 to TRBJ1-2; 8 positions agree with TRBD1. The ends lost 1 base at V and 2 bases at J; junction bases unmatched: 9. The germline gives CDR1 MNHNS, CDR2 SASEGT. The length of the CDR3 is 17 residues. Here the CDR3 DNA reads TGTGCCAGCAGTGAAGACGTGCCGGGACAGGAGAACTATGGCTACACCTTC. Its translation is CASSEDVPGQENYGYTF.

The chain employs TRBV7-2 and TRBJ2-5; TRBD1 matches 9 bases. Germline trimming cut 5 bases from V and 0 bases from J; bases unmatched to any gene: 10. This CDR3 is built from 17 residues. Germline values: CDR1 SGHTA, CDR2 FQGNSA. The CDR3 loop reads CASSHRDREVYQETQYF. The CDR3 DNA reads as TGTGCCAGCAGCCACCGGGACAGGGAGGTCTACCAAGAGACCCAGTACTTC.